The entry below describes one TCR beta chain. Its antigen is still unknown. The data originate from a study of T cell responses to AZD1222 COVID-19 vaccine. Whole-study context: Second-dose intervals of approximately 4 or approximately 12 weeks were pooled.

The CDR3 is 11 residues long. V lost 0 bases to trimming and J lost 9 bases, with 4 bases between them. The germline V gene has CDR1 SGHRS and CDR2 YFSETQ. Study results and caveats: Targets within unmutated variant regions were reportedly found for nearly half of spike-specific TCRs. Two AZD1222 doses significantly raised spike-specific TCR breadth and depth over controls.

TCRdb keeps only in-frame clones here, not all; method: immunoSEQ multiplex PCR. The data show over 95,000 clones, with about 85% seen just once and around 2.7% held by the top ten. This receptor was identified in an adult in good health. The chain is built from TRBV5-1 and TRBJ2-1; unclear D gene. The sample here was peripheral blood, taken on day 0 of AZD1222 vaccination. CDR3 amino acids: CASSLASEQFF. The CDR3 DNA reads TGCGCCAGCAGCTTGGCTAGTGAGCAGTTCTTC.